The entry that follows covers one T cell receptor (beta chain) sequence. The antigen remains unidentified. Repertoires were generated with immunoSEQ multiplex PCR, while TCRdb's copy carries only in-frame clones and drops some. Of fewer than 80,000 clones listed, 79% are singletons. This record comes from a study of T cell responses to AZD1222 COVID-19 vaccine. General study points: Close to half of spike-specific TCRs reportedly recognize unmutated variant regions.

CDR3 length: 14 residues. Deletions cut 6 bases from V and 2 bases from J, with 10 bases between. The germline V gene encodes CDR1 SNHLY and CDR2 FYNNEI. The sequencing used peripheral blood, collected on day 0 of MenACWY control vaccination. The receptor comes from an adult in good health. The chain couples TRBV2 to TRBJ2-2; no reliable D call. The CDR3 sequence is CASSPSRNTGELFF. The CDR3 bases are TGTGCCAGCAGCCCTAGTCGCAACACCGGGGAGCTGTTTTTT.